One sample yielded the 10 T cell receptor beta chains listed below, sequenced in a study of naive CD8 T cells in extremely preterm neonates. Findings and caveats of the study: Preterm infants showed shorter CDR3s, fewer N additions and less trimming than older groups.

These TCRs' antigens remain unknown. The data were produced by immunoSEQ multiplex PCR, yet TCRdb's version contains in-frame clones alone and is incomplete. The table shows about 5,000 clones, with nearly 95% occurring only once. Extremely preterm deliveries at about 23-28 weeks of gestation provided the preterm samples. The sequenced sample was naive CD8+ T cells from cord blood. Receptors originate from a boy who was born preterm.

This sequence joins TRBV2 and TRBJ1-2; 8 bases line up with TRBD1. Germline CDR1 reads SNHLY; CDR2 reads FYNNEI. There are 14 residues in the CDR3. V was clipped by 6 bases and J by 6 bases; unmatched bases: 9. The CDR3 nucleotides read TGTGCCAGCAGATCCAGTCAGGGGGCGCATGGCTACACCTTC. This translates into CASRSSQGAHGYTF.

This clone occurred once. The chain has TRBV28 and TRBJ2-7; D remains ambiguous. Deletions cut 2 bases from V and 5 bases from J, with 1 base between. The CDR3 has 10 amino acids. Germline-derived CDR1 and CDR2 are MDHEN and SYDVKM. CDR3 amino acids: CASSLDEQYF. DNA for the CDR3: TGTGCCAGCAGTTTAGACGAGCAGTACTTC.

The CDR3 protein is CASSKKLAGVIEQFF. CDR3 in DNA: TGTGCCAGCAGCAAAAAACTAGCGGGAGTAATTGAGCAGTTCTTC. The chain joins TRBV21-1 to TRBJ2-1; TRBD2, the table's D call, lacks a check against the DNA. TRBV21-1 is a recognized pseudogene. The CDR3 covers 15 residues.

The CDR3 DNA is TGTGCCACCGGGACAGGGTCCTACAATGAGCAGTTCTTC. Its protein is CATGTGSYNEQFF. This chain links TRBV27 with TRBJ2-1; 9 positions agree with TRBD1. The CDR3 is made up of 13 amino acids. Germline V gives CDR1 MNHEY, CDR2 SMNVEV (reference sequence). V lost 10 bases and J lost 1; bases outside the gene matches: 2.

In this sample, this clone turned up once. The chain carries TRBV19 and TRBJ2-1; D perhaps matches TRBD1 (5 bases). This CDR3 region has 16 residues. Trimming cost V 3 bases and J 0 bases, with 12 bases left between them. CDR1 is LNHDA and CDR2 is SQIVND in the germline V gene (reference sequence). The CDR3 is CASSIYRTNSYNEQFF. CDR3 in DNA: TGTGCCAGTAGTATCTATCGGACAAACTCCTACAATGAGCAGTTCTTC.

CDR3 in amino acids: CASSGNTIYF. The CDR3 DNA sequence: TGTGCCAGCAGCGGAAACACCATATATTTT. V is TRBV9 and J is TRBJ1-3; D is ambiguous. CDR1 and CDR2 from the germline V gene are SGDLS and YYNGEE. The V end was cut by 3 bases, the J end by 5 bases, with 0 bases between. CDR3 length: 10 amino acids.

This clone was observed once. This chain joins TRBV7-8 and TRBJ2-1; TRBD1 is a possible D gene (6 bases). Germline CDR1 SGHVS, CDR2 FQNEAQ. This CDR3 is 13 amino acids long. Trimming pared 2 bases from V and 4 bases from J, leaving 6 bases between. CDR3 in amino acids: CASSLTGYNEQFF. CDR3 nucleotides: TGTGCCAGCAGCTTAACAGGGTACAATGAGCAGTTCTTC.

This clone was observed a few times. The rearrangement uses TRBV28 and TRBJ1-2; maybe TRBD1 (5 bases). With 5 bases removed from V and 6 bases from J, the gap between germline ends came to 10 bases. The CDR3 is 12 amino acids. Germline CDR1 is MDHEN and CDR2 is SYDVKM. Here the CDR3 reads CASSRAGNGYTF. In DNA form, the CDR3 reads TGTGCCAGCAGTCGAGCAGGGAATGGCTACACCTTC.

This chain uses TRBV18 with TRBJ2-7; the match to TRBD1 covers 8 bases. This CDR3 contains 14 residues. Per the germline V gene, CDR1 is KGHSH and CDR2 is LQKENI. V gave up 3 bases and J gave up 0 bases; unmatched junction bases: 1. CDR3 protein: CASSPDRDSYEQYF. CDR3 bases: TGTGCCAGCTCACCGGACAGGGACTCCTACGAGCAGTACTTC.

The V gene is TRBV30, the J gene TRBJ2-7; 8 bases agree with TRBD2. CDR1 is GTSNPN, CDR2 SVGIG, per germline (reference sequence). The CDR3 consists of 15 residues. Germline trimming cut 1 base from V and 5 bases from J; bases unmatched to any gene: 10. DNA of the CDR3: TGTGCCTGGAGTGCCCGGGGGGGGCATAACCACGAGCAGTACTTC. This translates into CAWSARGGHNHEQYF.